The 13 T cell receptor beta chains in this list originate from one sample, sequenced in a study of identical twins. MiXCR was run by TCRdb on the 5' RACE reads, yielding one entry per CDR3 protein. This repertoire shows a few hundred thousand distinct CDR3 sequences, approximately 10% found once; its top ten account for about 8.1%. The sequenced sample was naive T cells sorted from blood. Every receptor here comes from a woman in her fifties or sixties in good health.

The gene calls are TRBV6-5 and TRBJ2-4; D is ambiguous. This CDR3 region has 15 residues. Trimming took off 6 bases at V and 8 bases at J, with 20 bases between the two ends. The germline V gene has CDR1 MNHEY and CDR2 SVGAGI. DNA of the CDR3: TGTGCCAGCAGCCCACTCACGGAGTCAAGGGACATTCAGTACTTC. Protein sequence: CASSPLTESRDIQYF.

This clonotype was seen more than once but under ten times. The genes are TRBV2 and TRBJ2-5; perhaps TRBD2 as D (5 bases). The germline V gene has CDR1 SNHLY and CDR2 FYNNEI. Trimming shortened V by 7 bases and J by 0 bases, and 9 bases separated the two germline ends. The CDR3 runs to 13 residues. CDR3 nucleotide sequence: TGTGCCAGCATCGGGAAGAACCAAGAGACCCAGTACTTC. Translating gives CASIGKNQETQYF.

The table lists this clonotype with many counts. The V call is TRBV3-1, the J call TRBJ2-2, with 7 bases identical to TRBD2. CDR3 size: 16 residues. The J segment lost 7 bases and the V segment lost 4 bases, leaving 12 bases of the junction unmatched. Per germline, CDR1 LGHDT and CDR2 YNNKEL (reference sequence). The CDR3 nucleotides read TGTGCCAGCAGCCCGGGATTGGCGGGAGCCGGCGGGGAGCTGTTTTTT. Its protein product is CASSPGLAGAGGELFF.

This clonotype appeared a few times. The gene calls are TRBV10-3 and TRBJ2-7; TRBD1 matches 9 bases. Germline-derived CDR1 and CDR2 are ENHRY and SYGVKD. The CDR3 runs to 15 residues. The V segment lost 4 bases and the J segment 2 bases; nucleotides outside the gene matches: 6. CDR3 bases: TGTGCCATCAGTGGAAAGGGACAGGGAACCTACGAGCAGTACTTC. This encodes CAISGKGQGTYEQYF.

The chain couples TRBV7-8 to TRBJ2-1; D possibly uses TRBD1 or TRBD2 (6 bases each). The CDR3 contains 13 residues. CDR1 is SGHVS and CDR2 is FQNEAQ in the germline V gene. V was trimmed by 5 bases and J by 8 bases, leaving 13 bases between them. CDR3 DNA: TGTGCCAGCAGCCCTTGGGGGGCCCATGAGCAGTTCTTC. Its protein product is CASSPWGAHEQFF.

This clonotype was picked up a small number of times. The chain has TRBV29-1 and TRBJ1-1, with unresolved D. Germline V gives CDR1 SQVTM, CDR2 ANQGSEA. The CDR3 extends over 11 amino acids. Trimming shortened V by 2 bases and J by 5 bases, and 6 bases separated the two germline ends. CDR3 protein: CSVEIHTEAFF. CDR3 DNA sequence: TGCAGCGTTGAAATCCATACTGAAGCTTTCTTT. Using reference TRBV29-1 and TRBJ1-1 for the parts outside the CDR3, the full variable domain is SAVISQKPSRDICQRGTSLTIQCQVDSQVTMMFWYRQQPGQSLTLIATANQGSEATYESGFVIDKFPISRPNLTFSTLTVSNMSPEDSSIYLCSVEIHTEAFFGQGTRLTVV.

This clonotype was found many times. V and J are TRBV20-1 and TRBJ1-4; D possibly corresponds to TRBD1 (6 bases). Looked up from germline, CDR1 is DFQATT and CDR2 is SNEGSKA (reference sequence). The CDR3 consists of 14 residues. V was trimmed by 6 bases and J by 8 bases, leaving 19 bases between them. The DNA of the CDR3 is TGCAGTGCCACTGGGGGGCCTTGGTACGAAAAACTGTTTTTT. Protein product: CSATGGPWYEKLFF.

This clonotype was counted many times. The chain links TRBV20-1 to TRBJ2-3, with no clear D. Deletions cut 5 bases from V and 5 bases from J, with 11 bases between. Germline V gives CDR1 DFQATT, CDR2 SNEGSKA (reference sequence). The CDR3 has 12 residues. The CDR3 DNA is TGCAGTGCTCCGTCCACCGGAGATACGCAGTATTTT. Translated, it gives CSAPSTGDTQYF.

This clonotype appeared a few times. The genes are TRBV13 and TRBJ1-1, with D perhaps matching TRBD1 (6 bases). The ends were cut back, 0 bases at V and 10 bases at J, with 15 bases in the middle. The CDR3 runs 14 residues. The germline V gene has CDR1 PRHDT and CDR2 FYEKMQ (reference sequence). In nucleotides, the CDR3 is TGTGCCAGCAGCTTAGGAGGGGACATTCCGGTAGCTTTCTTT. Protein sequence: CASSLGGDIPVAFF.

DNA of the CDR3: TGCAGTGCCCGACAGGATAAGGCTTCACCCCTCCACTTT. Translating it yields CSARQDKASPLHF. The genes are TRBV20-1 and TRBJ1-6, with TRBD1 as a possible D gene (6 bases). V was pared by 6 bases and J by 9 bases, with 15 bases between. This CDR3 contains 13 residues. Germline values: CDR1 DFQATT, CDR2 SNEGSKA (reference sequence).

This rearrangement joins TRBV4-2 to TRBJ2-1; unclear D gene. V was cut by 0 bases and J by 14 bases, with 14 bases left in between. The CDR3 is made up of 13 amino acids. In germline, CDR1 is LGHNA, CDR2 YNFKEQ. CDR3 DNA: TGTGCCAGCAGCCAAGAAGAAACTACCATCAAGTTCTTC. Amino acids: CASSQEETTIKFF.

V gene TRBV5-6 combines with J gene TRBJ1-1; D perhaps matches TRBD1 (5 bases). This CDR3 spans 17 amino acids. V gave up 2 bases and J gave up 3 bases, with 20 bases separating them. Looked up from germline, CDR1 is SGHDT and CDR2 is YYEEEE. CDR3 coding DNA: TGTGCCAGCAGCTTATTAATACAGGTACACGCGGACACTGAAGCTTTCTTT. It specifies CASSLLIQVHADTEAFF.

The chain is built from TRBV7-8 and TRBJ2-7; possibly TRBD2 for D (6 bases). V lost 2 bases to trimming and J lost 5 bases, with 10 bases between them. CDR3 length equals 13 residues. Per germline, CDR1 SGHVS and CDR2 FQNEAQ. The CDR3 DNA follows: TGTGCCAGCAGCTTACTTGGCGGGGACGAGCAGTACTTC. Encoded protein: CASSLLGGDEQYF.